This entry concerns a single T cell receptor (beta chain). What it recognizes is unknown. The data stem from a study of shared clonotypes between healthy human individuals. Study information: Samples came from two female and a few male donors aged 18 to 49. CD4 naive and memory got three plates each, CD8 naive two, CD8 memory one. Study-wide findings and caveats: Generation probability values for non-shared clonotypes were lower than those for clonotypes shared by all four donors. Though the depth was large, rarefaction showed that sorted-subset sequencing was incomplete.

The CDR3 is 14 residues long. V lost 8 bases to trimming and J lost 1 base, with 11 bases between them. Per germline, CDR1 MNHEY and CDR2 SMNVEV (reference sequence). The assay was immunoSEQ multiplex PCR, and TCRdb's table has in-frame clones only and misses some. Of about 2.2 million clones listed, around 93% are singletons. The naive CD8 subset, CD45RO-negative cells positively selected for CCR7, excluded terminally differentiated effector memory CD45RA+ cells. The genes are TRBV27 and TRBJ2-2; a weak D match, TRBD1 (5 bases). The clonotype originates from a man younger than 35 in good health. Some clones in this sample may be carry-over from other donors' samples. Sequences were obtained from naive CD8+ T cells from PBMCs. The CDR3 sequence: CASRPGQNTGELFF. CDR3 coding DNA: TGTGCCAGCCGCCCAGGACAGAACACCGGGGAGCTGTTTTTT.